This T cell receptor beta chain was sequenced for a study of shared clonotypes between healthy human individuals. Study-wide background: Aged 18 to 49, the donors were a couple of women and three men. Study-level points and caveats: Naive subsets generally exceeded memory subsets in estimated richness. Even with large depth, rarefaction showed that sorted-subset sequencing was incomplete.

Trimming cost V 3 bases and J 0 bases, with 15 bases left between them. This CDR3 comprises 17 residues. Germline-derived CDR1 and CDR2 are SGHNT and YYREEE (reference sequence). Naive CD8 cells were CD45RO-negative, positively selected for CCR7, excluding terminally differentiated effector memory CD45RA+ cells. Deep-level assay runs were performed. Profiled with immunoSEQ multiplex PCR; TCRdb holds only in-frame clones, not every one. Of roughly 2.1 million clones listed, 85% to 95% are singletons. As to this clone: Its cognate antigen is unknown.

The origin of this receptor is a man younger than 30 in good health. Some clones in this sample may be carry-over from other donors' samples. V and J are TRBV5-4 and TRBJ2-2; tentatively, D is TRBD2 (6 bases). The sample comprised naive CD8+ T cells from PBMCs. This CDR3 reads CASSWGLPSANTGELFF. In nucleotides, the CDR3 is TGTGCCAGCAGCTGGGGACTCCCTTCCGCGAACACCGGGGAGCTGTTTTTT.